These T cell receptor beta chains were read from a single sample in a study of cytomegalovirus exposure and HLA in healthy donors. Profiled with immunoSEQ multiplex PCR; TCRdb holds only in-frame clones, not every one. The table lists about 120,000 clones, about 92% of them singletons. The sequenced material came from PBMCs. The receptors shown here come from a young woman in good health and CMV-seronegative. The CDR3 runs from the conserved cysteine through the conserved F or W. Fields, in order: V gene, J gene, D gene, clone size, CDR3 protein, CDR3 DNA. D genes are given only for firm matches. Clone size is shown for a subset of rows, as once, few, many or a class of expanded clone.

>TRBV18|TRBJ2-2|-|-
CASSPDRANTGELFF
TGTGCCAGCTCACCGGACAGAGCGAACACCGGGGAGCTGTTTTTT
>TRBV28|TRBJ1-6|-|-
CASSPDNSPLHF
TGTGCCAGCAGTCCAGATAATTCACCCCTCCACTTT
>TRBV7-2|TRBJ2-5|TRBD1|-
CASSSDRGAETQYF
TGTGCCAGCAGCTCCGACAGGGGGGCAGAGACCCAGTACTTC
>TRBV2|TRBJ1-4|-|once
CASSQGRRIAPGTNEKLFF
TGTGCCAGCAGCCAGGGGCGGCGGATCGCCCCTGGAACTAATGAAAAACTGTTTTTT
>TRBV9|TRBJ2-1|TRBD2|-
CASSRGLAGRLEQFF
TGTGCCAGCAGCAGAGGACTAGCGGGAAGACTTGAGCAGTTCTTC
>TRBV27|TRBJ1-4|TRBD1|-
CASSYPGGEKLFF
TGTGCCAGCAGTTACCCAGGGGGGGAAAAACTGTTTTTT
>TRBV27|TRBJ1-1|TRBD1|-
CASSLRQGVTEAFF
TGTGCCAGCAGTTTACGACAGGGGGTCACTGAAGCTTTCTTT
>TRBV30|TRBJ1-2|TRBD1|-
CAWRDWPGGIPTF
TGTGCCTGGAGGGACTGGCCAGGGGGTATCCCCACCTTC
>TRBV4-3|TRBJ2-3|-|few
CASSQDLAESSTDTQYF
TGCGCCAGCAGCCAAGATCTAGCCGAGTCTAGCACAGATACGCAGTATTTT
>TRBV18|TRBJ2-6|-|-
CASSPNPAGGANVLTF
TGTGCCAGCTCACCCAACCCAGCCGGGGGAGCCAACGTCCTGACTTTC
>TRBV5-1|TRBJ2-2|-|once
CASSLAADSNTGELFF
TGCGCCAGCAGCTTAGCGGCGGACAGTAACACCGGGGAGCTGTTTTTT
>TRBV6-1|TRBJ2-1|-|-
CASSDSTLANNEQFF
TGTGCCAGCAGTGATTCGACACTGGCGAACAATGAGCAGTTCTTC
>TRBV10-1|TRBJ1-2|-|few
CASSGQINYGYTF
TGCGCCAGCTCTGGACAGATTAACTATGGCTACACCTTC
>TRBV4-1|TRBJ2-1|TRBD2|-
CASSQGRSAGTYNEQFF
TGCGCCAGCAGCCAAGGACGGTCAGCGGGGACCTACAATGAGCAGTTCTTC